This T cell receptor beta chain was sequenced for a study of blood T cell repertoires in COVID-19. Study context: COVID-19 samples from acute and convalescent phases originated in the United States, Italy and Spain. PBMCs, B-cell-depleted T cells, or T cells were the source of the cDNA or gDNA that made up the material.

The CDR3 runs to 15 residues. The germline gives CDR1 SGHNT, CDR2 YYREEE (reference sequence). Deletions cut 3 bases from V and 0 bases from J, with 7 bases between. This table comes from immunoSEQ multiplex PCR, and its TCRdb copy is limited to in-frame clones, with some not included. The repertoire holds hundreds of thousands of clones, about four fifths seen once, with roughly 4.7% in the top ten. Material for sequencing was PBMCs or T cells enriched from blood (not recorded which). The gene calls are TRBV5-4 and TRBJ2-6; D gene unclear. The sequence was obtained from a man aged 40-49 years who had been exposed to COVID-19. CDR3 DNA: TGTGCCAGCAGCTCGCAGGCCTCTGGGGCCAACGTCCTGACTTTC. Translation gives CASSSQASGANVLTF.